A selection of T cell receptor beta chains follows, all from one sample in a study of cytomegalovirus exposure and HLA in healthy donors. Clones were read by immunoSEQ multiplex PCR, and TCRdb kept only the in-frame ones, dropping some. The data show about 270,000 clones, just over 70% seen once. The sequenced sample consisted of PBMCs. The receptors come from a female donor in good health and CMV-seronegative. The CDR3 runs from the conserved cysteine through the conserved F or W. The order of the fields is clone size, CDR3 length, J gene, V gene, D gene, CDR3 DNA, CDR3 protein. D genes are given only for firm matches. For some rows the clone size is stated as once, few or many, or as a class when expanded; others skip it.

- | 15 | TRBJ2-1 | TRBV19 | TRBD2 | TGTGCCAGTATGGGCGGGAGTAGGCTCTACAATGAGCAGTTCTTC | CASMGGSRLYNEQFF
once | 17 | TRBJ2-2 | TRBV5-1 | TRBD2 | TGCGCCAGCAGCTTGGTGGGACTAGCGGGAAAGCCCGGGGAGCTGTTTTTT | CASSLVGLAGKPGELFF
few | 17 | TRBJ1-5 | TRBV28 | - | TGTGCCAGCAGCTTTCCATCAGCCTCGGCAGGCACTCAGCCCCAGCATTTT | CASSFPSASAGTQPQHF
- | 15 | TRBJ1-1 | TRBV5-1 | - | TGCGCCAGCAGCTTGCGGCCTGACAGAGGCGCTGAAGCTTTCTTT | CASSLRPDRGAEAFF
- | 14 | TRBJ1-1 | TRBV2 | - | TGTGCCAGCACCAATCTAAACGGGAACACTGAAGCTTTCTTT | CASTNLNGNTEAFF
few | 14 | TRBJ2-2 | TRBV10-3 | - | TGTGCCACCAGTCCTATCTTAGACACCGGGGAGCTGTTTTTT | CATSPILDTGELFF
- | 16 | TRBJ2-2 | TRBV9 | TRBD1 | TGTGCCAGCAGCACTCGGACAGGTTCGAACACCGGGGAGCTGTTTTTT | CASSTRTGSNTGELFF
- | 15 | TRBJ1-1 | TRBV6-5 | TRBD1 | TGTGCCAGCAAAACAGGGGACAGAATGAACACTGAAGCTTTCTTT | CASKTGDRMNTEAFF
- | 16 | TRBJ2-2 | TRBV5-5 | - | TGTGCCAGCAGCTTGGGGGGCCGTCAATACACCGGGGAGCTGTTTTTT | CASSLGGRQYTGELFF
few | 16 | TRBJ1-3 | TRBV28 | TRBD1 | TGTGCCAGCAGCCCCCCCCAGGGGACAGGAGGAAACACCATATATTTT | CASSPPQGTGGNTIYF
- | 13 | TRBJ2-5 | TRBV27 | TRBD1 | TGTGCCAGCAGTTATCAGGGGGCGGAGACCCAGTACTTC | CASSYQGAETQYF
- | 14 | TRBJ2-7 | TRBV7-2 | - | TGTGCCAGCAGCTTAGCGCCGGGAACCTACGAGCAGTACTTC | CASSLAPGTYEQYF
once | 15 | TRBJ2-7 | TRBV7-2 | TRBD1 | TGTGCCAGCAGCCTCTCGGGGACAGGGCGCTACGAGCAGTACTTC | CASSLSGTGRYEQYF
- | 14 | TRBJ2-7 | TRBV9 | - | TGTGCCAGCAGCGTAGGAGGGGGACCATACGAGCAGTACTTC | CASSVGGGPYEQYF
- | 11 | TRBJ2-5 | TRBV4-1 | - | TGCGCCAGCAGACGGGGGGAGACCCAGTACTTC | CASRRGETQYF
- | 16 | TRBJ1-2 | TRBV9 | - | TGTGCCAGCAGCGTAGGTGGGAACAGGCCATTTGATGGCTACACCTTC | CASSVGGNRPFDGYTF
- | 15 | TRBJ1-1 | TRBV11-2 | TRBD1 | TGTGCCAGCAGCTTTACGACAGGGGGCTCTTCTGAAGCTTTCTTT | CASSFTTGGSSEAFF
- | 15 | TRBJ2-3 | TRBV10-3 | TRBD2 | TGTGCCATCAGCACCGGGACTAGCGACACAGATACGCAGTATTTT | CAISTGTSDTDTQYF
once | 15 | TRBJ2-7 | TRBV9 | TRBD1 | TGTGCCAGCAGCGTAGGGGCAGGGGGCTTTTACGAGCAGTACTTC | CASSVGAGGFYEQYF
once | 13 | TRBJ2-1 | TRBV6-1 | TRBD1 | TGTGCCATTGCAGGGGGCTCCTACAATGAGCAGTTCTTC | CAIAGGSYNEQFF
- | 12 | TRBJ1-3 | TRBV5-1 | - | TGCGCCAGCAGCCCCAGTGGAAACACCATATATTTT | CASSPSGNTIYF
- | 15 | TRBJ2-3 | TRBV11-3 | TRBD2 | TGTGCCAGCAGCCTAAGGGGTGGGGGGGCAGATACGCAGTATTTT | CASSLRGGGADTQYF
- | 14 | TRBJ2-7 | TRBV7-3 | - | TGTGCCAGCAGCCGTGGCGGGGAGTCCTACGAGCAGTACTTC | CASSRGGESYEQYF
- | 14 | TRBJ2-1 | TRBV6-4 | TRBD2 | TGTGCCAGCTCGACCGGGACTAGGTCCAATGAGCAGTTCTTC | CASSTGTRSNEQFF
- | 15 | TRBJ1-5 | TRBV4-1 | TRBD1 | TGCGCCAGCAGCCATGGACAGGGGGCAGAACAGCCCCAGCATTTT | CASSHGQGAEQPQHF
- | 15 | TRBJ1-1 | TRBV4-1 | TRBD1 | TGCGCCAGCAGCCCACAGGGGGGAATGAACACTGAAGCTTTCTTT | CASSPQGGMNTEAFF
- | 14 | TRBJ2-2 | TRBV28 | - | TGTGCCAGCAGTTGGACGGGAAACACCGGGGAGCTGTTTTTT | CASSWTGNTGELFF
- | 15 | TRBJ2-3 | TRBV10-1 | TRBD2 | TGCGCCAGCAGTGAGGCGGGAGGGAGCACAGATACGCAGTATTTT | CASSEAGGSTDTQYF
- | 13 | TRBJ2-7 | TRBV5-6 | - | TGTGCCAGCAGCTTAGCGTTTACCTACGAGCAGTACTTC | CASSLAFTYEQYF
few | 16 | TRBJ1-3 | TRBV9 | TRBD1 | TGTGCCAGCAGCGCCCCAGGGGGCCTTGGTGGAAACACCATATATTTT | CASSAPGGLGGNTIYF
- | 13 | TRBJ2-7 | TRBV28 | TRBD2 | TGTGCCAGCAGTTTGGGGGGGTCCTACGAGCAGTACTTC | CASSLGGSYEQYF
- | 16 | TRBJ1-5 | TRBV7-9 | TRBD1 | TGTGCCAGCAGCTTAGCGACAGGGACGGCTTATCAGCCCCAGCATTTT | CASSLATGTAYQPQHF
- | 14 | TRBJ2-1 | TRBV7-6 | TRBD2 | TGTGCCGCGAGGGCTGCCCGCGGGAGCAATGAGCAGTTCTTC | CAARAARGSNEQFF
- | 15 | TRBJ2-7 | TRBV13 | - | TGTGCCAGCAGCACTACAGGGTCTTTTAACTACGAGCAGTACTTC | CASSTTGSFNYEQYF
few | 14 | TRBJ1-2 | TRBV14 | - | TGTGCCAGCAGCTCTTTACCGGGGATGGTTGGCTACACCTTC | CASSSLPGMVGYTF
few | 14 | TRBJ2-7 | TRBV11-1 | - | TGTGCCAGCAGCTTAATGCAGGGCTCCTACGAGCAGTACTTC | CASSLMQGSYEQYF
once | 14 | TRBJ1-5 | TRBV4-1 | - | TGCGCCAGCAGCCAAGTCAGGATTAATCAGCCCCAGCATTTT | CASSQVRINQPQHF
few | 12 | TRBJ1-2 | TRBV5-8 | - | TGTGCCAGCAGCTACAGGAACTATGGCTACACCTTC | CASSYRNYGYTF
- | 15 | TRBJ2-7 | TRBV10-3 | TRBD1 | TGTGCCATCAGAACCGGGACAGGGAACTCCTACGAGCAGTACTTC | CAIRTGTGNSYEQYF
- | 13 | TRBJ1-1 | TRBV19 | - | TGTGCCAGTAGTAGGTTCCGGGGTACTGAAGCTTTCTTT | CASSRFRGTEAFF
few | 21 | TRBJ1-5 | TRBV4-1 | - | TGCGCCAGCAGCCAAGATATTCCCCACGACAAGAAACTTAATAGCAATCAGCCCCAGCATTTT | CASSQDIPHDKKLNSNQPQHF
- | 16 | TRBJ1-2 | TRBV19 | - | TGTGCCAGTAGTATGGGGACAACAATATCTTATTATGGCTACACCTTC | CASSMGTTISYYGYTF
- | 14 | TRBJ1-1 | TRBV19 | TRBD1 | TGTGCCAGTAGTATAGGACAGGGGGTTGCTGAAGCTTTCTTT | CASSIGQGVAEAFF
- | 16 | TRBJ2-2 | TRBV11-2 | - | TGTGCCAGCAGCTTAGTCGGGACAACGAACACCGGGGAGCTGTTTTTT | CASSLVGTTNTGELFF
- | 12 | TRBJ1-2 | TRBV18 | - | TGTGCCAGCTCACCACTTCGCGACCGGGGCACCTTC | CASSPLRDRGTF
- | 16 | TRBJ2-7 | TRBV5-1 | TRBD1 | TGCGCCAGCAGCTTGGACGCGGACAGGGGGCTGTACGAGCAGTACTTC | CASSLDADRGLYEQYF
- | 13 | TRBJ2-7 | TRBV2 | TRBD1 | TGTGCCAGCAGCGAGGACAGGATCTACGAGCAGTACTTC | CASSEDRIYEQYF
few | 12 | TRBJ2-5 | TRBV7-6 | - | TGTGCCAGCAGCTCGGGTGATAGCCAGCAGTACTTC | CASSSGDSQQYF
- | 14 | TRBJ1-4 | TRBV5-1 | TRBD1 | TGCGCCAGCAGCGTGACAGGGGATGGCGAAAAACTGTTTTTT | CASSVTGDGEKLFF
- | 17 | TRBJ1-3 | TRBV2 | - | TGTGCCAGCACCCTGCTTTCGACTTATAGCTCTGGAAACACCATATATTTT | CASTLLSTYSSGNTIYF
- | 14 | TRBJ1-1 | TRBV11-3 | - | TGTGCCAGCAGCTTAGGAACCTACAGGGCTGAAGCTTTCTTT | CASSLGTYRAEAFF
few | 13 | TRBJ2-2 | TRBV7-7 | - | TGTGCCAGCAGCTTGACTGGCACCGGGGAGCTGTTTTTT | CASSLTGTGELFF
- | 15 | TRBJ2-4 | TRBV28 | TRBD1 | TGTGCCAGCAGTCCTAGGACAGGGGCCTTGGACATTCAGTACTTC | CASSPRTGALDIQYF